This T cell receptor beta chain came from a study of control samples from healthy donors and cancer patients (TCRdb year 2020). Deletion took 6 bases off V and 1 base off J, with a span of 7 bases between the germline ends. From the cysteine up to the phenylalanine, the CDR3 has a length of 12 residues. CDR3 DNA is the only sequence kept; it has 36 bases, read in frame from the first base. From a lookup of the germline V gene, CDR1 and CDR2 are SQVTM and ANQGSEA. Details on this clone: The target of this receptor is not known. No much larger clone is present one base from it, and per-base qualities are unavailable.

The library was prepared using the immunoSEQ multiplex PCR assay. Sourced from immuneACCESS, this table was stored by TCRdb with only in-frame sequences that have V and J called. A share of the clones is absent; for the studies checked, an unresolved V gene accounts for under half, and the remainder has no known explanation. The sample records around 74,000 clones, 85% to 95% of which are singletons. Clones ranked in the top ten supply 5.8% of the sample. The specimen was blood. The receptor chain draws on TRBV29-1 and TRBJ1-3, and the D gene may be TRBD1, 5 bases matching. This receptor was obtained from a woman in her sixties or seventies in good health. The sequence in DNA is TGCAGCGTCAGGGAATCTGGAAACACCATATATTTT. Its translation reads: CSVRESGNTIYF. Where the CDR3 stops, the reference TRBV29-1 and TRBJ1-3 genes take over; the full variable domain is SAVISQKPSRDICQRGTSLTIQCQVDSQVTMMFWYRQQPGQSLTLIATANQGSEATYESGFVIDKFPISRPNLTFSTLTVSNMSPEDSSIYLCSVRESGNTIYFGEGSWLTVV.